One and the same sample provided the 24 T cell receptor beta chains below, sequenced in a study of blood T cell repertoires in COVID-19. Sequenced by immunoSEQ multiplex PCR; TCRdb stores in-frame clones only, minus some. This table holds 250,000 or so clones, 85% to 95% found once. Material for sequencing was PBMCs or T cells enriched from blood (not recorded which). Receptors originate from a man between 35 and 55 years old who had been exposed to COVID-19.

The chain combines TRBV11-2 with TRBJ2-7, with 8 bases lining up with TRBD1. J lost 1 base, V lost 2 bases, and 4 bases had no gene match. Germline CDR1 reads SGHAT; CDR2 reads FQNNGV. This CDR3 is built from 15 residues. The CDR3 DNA is TGTGCCAGCAGCTTATCCCAGGGGGCTTCCTACGAGCAGTACTTC. This translates into CASSLSQGASYEQYF.

The chain employs TRBV7-6 and TRBJ2-7; 7 bases line up with TRBD2. V was pared by 5 bases and J by 3 bases, with 1 base of the junction left unmatched. CDR1 SGHVS and CDR2 FNYEAQ come from the germline V gene. The CDR3 length is 12 residues. CDR3 region: CASSRGVYEQYF. CDR3 coding DNA: TGTGCCAGCAGCCGGGGGGTCTACGAGCAGTACTTC.

The chain has TRBV25-1 and TRBJ2-1, with TRBD2 matching over 10 bases. The junction had 5 bases not matched to a gene; V was cut back by 0 bases and J by 9 bases. The CDR3 totals 15 residues. Germline CDR1 MGHDK, CDR2 SYGVNS. The CDR3 sequence: CASSEYTSGRAEQFF. The CDR3 nucleotides read TGTGCCAGCAGTGAATATACCAGCGGGAGGGCTGAGCAGTTCTTC.

The rearrangement uses TRBV2 and TRBJ1-4; 9 positions agree with TRBD1. J was trimmed by 5 bases and V by 6 bases; bases with no gene match: 4. Looked up from germline, CDR1 is SNHLY and CDR2 is FYNNEI. The CDR3 is 14 amino acids. The CDR3 nucleotides read TGTGCCAGCAGGGAGGGACAGGGAAATGAAAAACTGTTTTTT. It translates to CASREGQGNEKLFF.

J is TRBJ2-2 and V is TRBV19; D is possibly TRBD2 (6 bases). Looked up from germline, CDR1 is LNHDA and CDR2 is SQIVND (reference sequence). V was trimmed by 1 base and J by 7 bases, leaving 10 bases between them. The CDR3 is 14 residues long. CDR3 sequence reads: CASSIAGVGGELFF. DNA of the CDR3: TGTGCCAGTAGTATAGCGGGGGTAGGCGGGGAGCTGTTTTTT.

The chain combines TRBV28 with TRBJ2-2, with 8 nucleotides matching TRBD1. CDR3 length: 19 residues. Germline CDR1 is MDHEN and CDR2 is SYDVKM. The V segment lost 4 bases and the J segment 2 bases; nucleotides outside the gene matches: 15. CDR3 DNA sequence: TGTGCCAGCAGTTCCACGGGACAGGCCTTTTTTTTAAACACCGGGGAGCTGTTTTTT. Translating gives CASSSTGQAFFLNTGELFF.

The chain is built from TRBV2 and TRBJ1-5; 8 bases align to TRBD1. This CDR3 has 14 residues. The J segment lost 0 bases and the V segment lost 6 bases, leaving 1 base of the junction unmatched. Germline assignment: CDR1 SNHLY and CDR2 FYNNEI. The CDR3 nucleotides read TGTGCCAGCAGAGACAGGGGTAGCAATCAGCCCCAGCATTTT. Encoded protein: CASRDRGSNQPQHF.

The J gene is TRBJ1-1, the V gene TRBV6-5; D remains unclear. Germline CDR1 reads MNHEY; CDR2 reads SVGAGI. V dropped 6 bases and J dropped 3 bases, with 11 bases sitting between them. The CDR3 sequence is 13 residues long. CDR3 region: CASRGQRHTEAFF. The CDR3 DNA sequence: TGTGCCAGCAGGGGCCAACGACACACTGAAGCTTTCTTT.

V is TRBV5-1 and J is TRBJ2-7, with 12 nucleotides matching TRBD2. The CDR3 runs to 16 residues. Losses at the gene ends were 1 base for V and 1 base for J; bases not matched to a gene: 3. Germline V CDR1 and CDR2: SGHRS, YFSETQ. In DNA form, the CDR3 reads TGCGCCAGCAGCTTGACTAGCGGGAGGACGTCCTACGAGCAGTACTTC. Translating it yields CASSLTSGRTSYEQYF.

V gene TRBV10-3 combines with J gene TRBJ1-5, with D unresolved. V gave up 10 bases and J gave up 3 bases, with 10 bases separating them. Per germline, CDR1 ENHRY and CDR2 SYGVKD. The CDR3 runs 12 residues. The chain's CDR3 is CATRENNQPQHF. The CDR3 coding sequence is TGTGCCACGCGGGAAAACAATCAGCCCCAGCATTTT.

The V gene is TRBV7-9, the J gene TRBJ1-5; TRBD1 matches 7 bases. Losses at the gene ends were 5 bases for V and 5 bases for J; bases not matched to a gene: 6. The CDR3 is 14 residues long. The V gene's germline CDR1 is SEHNR and CDR2 FQNEAQ (reference sequence). Written as DNA, the CDR3 is TGTGCCAGCAGCCTTACAGGGGCGGATCAGCCCCAGCATTTT. It yields the protein CASSLTGADQPQHF. Based on the CDR3 plus reference TRBV7-9 and TRBJ1-5, the full variable domain is DTGVSQNPRHKITKRGQNVTFRCDPISEHNRLYWYRQTLGQGPEFLTYFQNEAQLEKSRLLSDRFSAERPKGSFSTLEIQRTEQGDSAMYLCASSLTGADQPQHFGDGTRLSIL.

The chain employs TRBV15 and TRBJ1-3, with a tentative D call TRBD1 (6 bases). This CDR3 comprises 15 residues. Germline loops: CDR1 LNHNV, CDR2 YYDKDF (reference sequence). V lost 0 bases, J lost 3 bases, and 9 bases lay in between. The CDR3 DNA sequence: TGTGCCACCAGCAGAGATCGAGGGGGTGGAAACACCATATATTTT. It codes for CATSRDRGGGNTIYF.

The chain combines TRBV4-1 with TRBJ1-3; D unclear. CDR3 length equals 15 residues. CDR1 and CDR2 from the germline V gene are MGHRA and YSYEKL. Trimming pared 3 bases from V and 0 bases from J, leaving 9 bases between. CDR3 loop: CASSHFDTSGNTIYF. In nucleotides, the CDR3 is TGCGCCAGCAGCCATTTTGACACCTCTGGAAACACCATATATTTT.

The V call is TRBV6-4, the J call TRBJ2-1; D is perhaps TRBD2 (9 bases). The CDR3 has 18 residues. From germline, CDR1 is MRHNA and CDR2 SNTAGT. V lost 6 bases to trimming and J lost 9 bases, with 30 bases between them. CDR3 amino acids: CASRTGASRLAEGAEQFF. DNA of the CDR3: TGTGCCAGCAGGACAGGGGCTTCTCGACTAGCGGAGGGGGCTGAGCAGTTCTTC.

The genes are TRBV7-2 and TRBJ1-2; 7 bases are shared with TRBD1. Losses at the gene ends were 3 bases for V and 2 bases for J; bases not matched to a gene: 9. Germline CDR1 and CDR2: SGHTA and FQGNSA. This CDR3 is built from 16 residues. As DNA, the CDR3 is TGTGCCAGCAGCTTGGGGAGACAGGGAGCAAACTATGGCTACACCTTC. This gives the protein CASSLGRQGANYGYTF.

The chain recombines TRBV2 with TRBJ2-2; 7 nucleotides agree with TRBD2. The V gene end was trimmed by 10 bases and the J gene end by 3 bases; junction bases not matched to a gene: 8. The CDR3 runs to 14 residues. Germline CDR1 reads SNHLY; CDR2 reads FYNNEI. In DNA form, the CDR3 reads TGTGCCAACCGGGAGGAGGGAGACACCGGGGAGCTGTTTTTT. Protein sequence: CANREEGDTGELFF.

The CDR3 here is CASSLSGNSNQPQHF. The CDR3 nucleotides read TGTGCCAGCAGTTTATCGGGGAATAGCAATCAGCCCCAGCATTTT. The rearrangement uses TRBV28 and TRBJ1-5; D is unclear. The germline V gene has CDR1 MDHEN and CDR2 SYDVKM. With 1 base removed from V and 0 bases from J, the gap between germline ends came to 7 bases. The CDR3 runs to 15 residues.

This rearrangement joins TRBV29-1 to TRBJ2-5; 7 nucleotides agree with TRBD1. J lost 0 bases, V lost 6 bases, and 7 bases had no gene match. Per germline, CDR1 SQVTM and CDR2 ANQGSEA. The CDR3 runs to 14 residues. The CDR3 loop reads CSVLNRGYQETQYF. Here the CDR3 DNA reads TGCAGCGTCTTGAACAGGGGATACCAAGAGACCCAGTACTTC.

The J gene is TRBJ2-1, the V gene TRBV11-3; possibly TRBD1 for D (7 bases). V dropped 5 bases and J dropped 0 bases, with 20 bases sitting between them. The CDR3 runs to 18 residues. The germline gives CDR1 SGHNT, CDR2 YENEEA. The CDR3, as DNA: TGTGCCAGCAGCGAAATTCAGGGGGGACTGAGCTCCTACAATGAGCAGTTCTTC. This translates into CASSEIQGGLSSYNEQFF.

This chain uses TRBV24-1 with TRBJ2-1; 13 bases fit TRBD2. Germline V CDR1 and CDR2: KGHDR, SFDVKD. The CDR3 is made up of 17 amino acids. V was pared by 5 bases and J by 6 bases, with 9 bases of the junction left unmatched. The CDR3 nucleotides read TGTGCCACCAGTGGCCAGACTAGCGGGAGGCCCGGCAATGAGCAGTTCTTC. It specifies CATSGQTSGRPGNEQFF.

The chain recombines TRBV5-1 with TRBJ2-3; 12 bases are shared with TRBD2. The CDR3 spans 16 residues. V was pared by 5 bases and J by 5 bases, with 9 bases of the junction left unmatched. CDR1 and CDR2 (germline): SGHRS, YFSETQ. The CDR3 region has the DNA TGCGCCAGCAGTTCTAGACTAGCGGGAGAGGTAGATACGCAGTATTTT. It is translated as CASSSRLAGEVDTQYF. Full variable domain (rest looked up from reference TRBV5-1 and TRBJ2-3): KAGVTQTPRYLIKTRGQQVTLSCSPISGHRSVSWYQQTPGQGLQFLFEYFSETQRNKGNFPGRFSGRQFSNSRSEMNVSTLELGDSALYLCASSSRLAGEVDTQYFGPGTRLTVL.

The gene calls are TRBV27 and TRBJ1-1; unclear D gene. CDR1 and CDR2 (germline): MNHEY, SMNVEV (reference sequence). Trimming stripped 6 bases from V and 0 bases from J, with 17 bases between. The CDR3 has 16 amino acids. The CDR3 is CASSKKTGIMNTEAFF. Written as DNA, the CDR3 is TGTGCCAGCAGCAAAAAGACGGGAATCATGAACACTGAAGCTTTCTTT.

The rearrangement uses TRBV11-2 and TRBJ1-2; D ambiguous. From germline, CDR1 is SGHAT and CDR2 FQNNGV. This CDR3 comprises 14 residues. Trimming stripped 3 bases from V and 0 bases from J, with 8 bases between. The CDR3 DNA follows: TGTGCCAGCAGCTTGGGCAGGTCTAACTATGGCTACACCTTC. Residues: CASSLGRSNYGYTF.

The chain recombines TRBV6-5 with TRBJ1-6; maybe TRBD1 (6 bases). Germline CDR1 reads MNHEY; CDR2 reads SVGAGI. V was clipped by 2 bases and J by 4 bases, with 9 bases between them. The CDR3 loop spans 15 amino acids. Here the CDR3 reads CASSYLDRYNSPLHF. CDR3 sequence (DNA): TGTGCCAGCAGTTACCTGGACAGATATAATTCACCCCTCCACTTT.